The 7 T cell receptor beta chains below were found in one sample sequenced in a study of kidney transplant recipient with SARS-CoV-2 infection. TCRdb re-called the reads through MiXCR, storing one row per CDR3 protein. Of 200,000 to 250,000 distinct CDR3 sequences listed, about 30% were seen once; the top ten hold about 7%. The sequencing used a blood sample, collected at baseline and between days 110 and 120 from a kidney transplant recipient. These receptors were obtained from a male patient in his thirties who had COVID-19 and was a kidney transplant recipient. Some of the T cells might come from the graft donor.

This clonotype was found many times. V gene TRBV2 combines with J gene TRBJ1-6; D is undetermined. Trimming cost V 3 bases and J 3 bases, with 3 bases left between them. This CDR3 region has 13 residues. Germline loops: CDR1 SNHLY, CDR2 FYNNEI. Written as DNA, the CDR3 is TGTGCCAGCAGTGATAGCTATAATTCACCCCTCCACTTT. Translating it yields CASSDSYNSPLHF.

This clonotype was picked up many times. The rearrangement uses TRBV3-1 and TRBJ2-5, with unresolved D. The germline gives CDR1 LGHDT, CDR2 YNNKEL (reference sequence). This CDR3 comprises 17 residues. Trimming cost V 5 bases and J 5 bases, with 24 bases left between them. The CDR3 is CASSAFYPISFSETQYF. CDR3 sequence (DNA): TGTGCCAGCAGCGCTTTCTATCCCATTTCTTTCTCTGAGACCCAGTACTTC.

Points on this clonotype: A much larger clone differs from this one at a single base, so this may be a read error. J is TRBJ1-2 and V is TRBV20-1, with D tentatively TRBD1 (5 bases). This CDR3 is built from 16 residues. CDR1 and CDR2 from the germline V gene are DFQATT and SNEGSKA (reference sequence). Trimming stripped 5 bases from V and 6 bases from J, with 25 bases between. The CDR3 here is CSAFRQLFRKTNGYTF. In DNA, the CDR3 is TGCAGTGCTTTCAGACAGCTGTTTCGAAAGACCAATGGCTACACCTTC.

This clonotype has at least ten counts. The chain combines TRBV5-5 with TRBJ1-2; the D is unclear. Deletions cut 7 bases from V and 4 bases from J, with 23 bases between. The CDR3 covers 16 residues. Germline V gene sequence: CDR1 SGHKS, CDR2 YYEKEE (reference sequence). The DNA of the CDR3 is TGTGCCAGCGGGCCGTTTGTCTCGCGAAAGACCTATGGCTACACCTTC. Its protein is CASGPFVSRKTYGYTF.

In this sample, this clonotype turned up many times. The chain has TRBV7-2 and TRBJ2-5; possibly TRBD1 or TRBD2 for D (5 bases each). The CDR3 contains 13 residues. CDR1 is SGHTA and CDR2 is FQGNSA in the germline V gene. V lost 0 bases and J lost 5, with 7 bases in between. Here the CDR3 reads CASSLAGDETQYF. The CDR3 DNA reads as TGTGCCAGCAGCTTAGCAGGGGACGAGACCCAGTACTTC.

Note on this clonotype: At one of its ends the junction is not consistent with the germline gene, which may arise from a read error. J is TRBJ2-1 and V is TRBV3-1; D is unresolved. Germline lookup yields CDR1 LGHDT and CDR2 YNNKEL (reference sequence). The length of the CDR3 is 16 residues. CDR3 sequence reads: CASSPSSLSSYNEKFF. The DNA for the CDR3 is TGTGCCAGCAGCCCCTCCTCCCTGAGCTCCTACAATGAGAAGTTCTTC.

This clonotype has ten or more counts. CDR3 amino acids: CASSQQTTLRKTYGYTF. Here the CDR3 DNA reads TGTGCCAGCAGCCAACAGACCACCCTTCGAAAGACCTATGGCTACACCTTC. The chain employs TRBV3-1 and TRBJ1-2; D is unresolved. The CDR3 has 17 amino acids. Trimming cost V 2 bases and J 4 bases, with 20 bases left between them. Germline V gives CDR1 LGHDT, CDR2 YNNKEL (reference sequence). The full variable domain, rest sourced from reference TRBV3-1 and TRBJ1-2, is DTAVSQTPKYLVTQMGNDKSIKCEQNLGHDTMYWYKQDSKKFLKIMFSYNNKELIINETVPNRFSPKSPDKAHLNLHINSLELGDSAVYFCASSQQTTLRKTYGYTFGSGTRLTVV.